This TCR beta chain was sequenced for a study of blood T cell repertoires in COVID-19 (dated by TCRdb to about 2020). The study in broad terms: The collaborator samples originated in the United States, Italy and Spain and spanned the acute and convalescent phases of COVID-19. The material from the prospective study consisted of cDNA or gDNA derived from T cells, B-cell-depleted T cells, or PBMCs. The dataset comprised deeply sampled blood TCRbeta repertoires from subjects exposed to, actively infected with, or recovered from COVID-19. The repertoires were released in a freely available public database meant as a resource for research on the immune response to SARS-CoV-2. The samples were drawn from the first 160 participants of the ongoing ImmuneRACE study and from 1,254 subjects provided by 6 global collaborators. The sample metadata nearly always contained a de-identified subject ID, COVID-19 status, age in years and sex. HLA class I and class II types, where available, came from metadata supplied by the sample provider rather than from assay-based typing.

A remark on this clone: It has no known antigen specificity. No qualities accompany the bases; no much larger clone lies one base away.

In the prospective study, participants were 18 to 89 years old, resided in about two dozen geographic areas of the United States, and were enrolled through a virtual design. In the prospective study, cohorts were assigned on the basis of participant-reported clinical history obtained from a screening survey and a study questionnaire. ImmuneRACE Cohort 3 recovered participants were defined by two consecutive negative NP/OP PCR tests, healthcare professional clearance, or symptom resolution. In the prospective study, mobile phlebotomists collected whole blood, serum and a nasopharyngeal or oropharyngeal swab from each participant. Participants in the prospective study had the option to provide additional blood draws and questionnaires over a roughly two-month period. Prospective study blood samples were shipped either frozen or at room temperature before DNA extraction. The immunoSEQ Assay, a bias-controlled multiplex PCR, was used to amplify TCRbeta CDR3 regions from genomic DNA. The study's processing was this. The number of nucleated cells in each sample was estimated from the amplification of reference gene primers within the assay. To quantify the absolute abundance of each unique TCRbeta CDR3 rearrangement, sequence reads were collapsed and filtered. For each sample, productive Simpson clonality was calculated as the square root of Simpson's diversity index across productive rearrangements. TCRdb mirrors the immuneACCESS table, restricted to in-frame sequences. Some clones are absent from its copies; in checked studies, under half trace to an unresolved V gene, and the reason for the others is unknown. D and trimming were read from the DNA, whereas the V and J calls and clone size are those reported in that table. The sample data list 250,000 to 300,000 clones, and 88% of these were observed just once. The top ten constitute about 1% of the sample.

General study outcomes and caveats: Clinical and demographic metadata were provided uncurated, with the amount varying by source and participant.

CDR1 and CDR2 (MNHEY, SMNVEV) derive from the germline V gene (reference sequence). V is reduced by 6 bases and J by 8 bases, leaving a spacing of 23 bases between them. The CDR3 holds 16 amino acids from the cysteine to the phenylalanine. CDR3 DNA is the only sequence kept; it has 48 bases, read in frame from the first base. The sequence was collected from a woman in her 30s who had recovered from COVID-19. Here the chain combines TRBV27 and TRBJ2-1; TRBD2 is a possible D gene, resting on 6 matching bases. The sequencing sample was made of PBMCs or T cells enriched from blood (not recorded which). The CDR3 corresponds to CASSRQGRGLKHEQFF. The nucleotide sequence is given as TGTGCCAGCAGCCGCCAGGGAAGGGGACTTAAACATGAGCAGTTCTTC.